This TCR beta chain was sequenced in a study of OX40 agonist ivuxolimab in advanced cancers. About the research overall: Intravenous ivuxolimab was administered to patients every 2 weeks at 0.01 to 10 mg/kg. Study findings and constraints: At 0.1 to 3.0 mg/kg and by week 6, clonal expansion occurred in CD4+ and CD8+ blood T cells.

Measured with immunoSEQ multiplex PCR; TCRdb has only the in-frame clones, and not every one. The sample shows under 70,000 clones, around 86% of them seen only once. As to this clone: Its antigen is currently unknown.

Germline assignment: CDR1 MNHEY and CDR2 SVGAGI. The CDR3 is 13 amino acids. V was trimmed by 6 bases and J by 4 bases, leaving 13 bases between them. People who had autoimmune disease history or systemic immunosuppression were excluded. The material was CD4+ or CD8+ T cells sorted from blood, obtained in a trial of the OX40 agonist ivuxolimab. This clonotype was sampled from an adult with an advanced solid tumor such as melanoma, head and neck, liver or kidney cancer. The J gene is TRBJ2-7, the V gene TRBV6-5, with D perhaps given as TRBD1 or TRBD2 (5 bases each). CDR3 region: CASRRGANYEQYF. The CDR3 nucleotides are TGTGCCAGCAGACGAGGGGCCAATTACGAGCAGTACTTC.